Below, one TCR beta chain is given with its context. No antigen is known for it. Primers included in the PCR were 60 Vbeta and 13 Jbeta primers. Sequencing was performed with immunoSEQ multiplex PCR; in TCRdb, only in-frame clones are kept and a portion is missing. The ten top clones account for about 2.2%, within a sample of 150,000 to 200,000 clones. The CDR3 has 15 amino acids. Germline-derived CDR1 and CDR2 are SGHAT and FQNNGV. Deletions cut 5 bases from V and 1 base from J, with 14 bases between. This entry belongs to a study of cytomegalovirus exposure and HLA in healthy donors. Study-wide findings and caveats: Analyzed later, most CMV-associated TCR beta chains appeared HLA-restricted. A further, later analysis showed that HLA-associated TCR beta chains (compared with equally common others) were more clonally expanded.

The chain combines TRBV11-2 with TRBJ1-1, with D hard to call. The origin of this receptor is a man aged 30 to 45 in good health and CMV-seronegative. Source material: PBMCs. The CDR3, as DNA: TGTGCCAGCAGCCCCCCCCCGGAGTGGAACACTGAAGCTTTCTTT. The encoded protein is CASSPPPEWNTEAFF.